Listed here is a single TCR beta chain. Its antigen is not identified. This table comes from immunoSEQ multiplex PCR, and its TCRdb copy is limited to in-frame clones, with some not included. The sample has some 120,000 clones, 88% seen once; the top ten hold 18%. This entry comes from a study of T cell responses to AZD1222 COVID-19 vaccine. Trimming left V 5 bases short and J 5 bases short, with 8 bases between. The length of the CDR3 is 12 residues. The germline V gene encodes CDR1 MNHNY and CDR2 SVGAGI (reference sequence). Findings of the study overall: The number of AZD1222 recipients seropositive at baseline was only five to seven. The donor group comprised mostly white British people and more females; the analysis possibly underestimated clonal diversity.

This sample comprised peripheral blood, obtained on day 0 of MenACWY control vaccination. The TCR sequence derives from an adult in good health. V and J are TRBV6-6 and TRBJ2-3, with D unclear. Written as DNA, the CDR3 is TGTGCCAGCAGTCAGACGCTAGATACGCAGTATTTT. Its protein is CASSQTLDTQYF.